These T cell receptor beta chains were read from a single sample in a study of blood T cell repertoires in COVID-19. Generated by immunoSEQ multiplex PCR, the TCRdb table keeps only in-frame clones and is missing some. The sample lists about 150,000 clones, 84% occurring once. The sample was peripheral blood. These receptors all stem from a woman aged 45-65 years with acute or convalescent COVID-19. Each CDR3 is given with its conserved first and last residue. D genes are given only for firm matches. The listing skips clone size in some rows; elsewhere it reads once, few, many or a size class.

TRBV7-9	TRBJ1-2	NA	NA	CASSLGTGLLANYGYTF	TGTGCCAGCAGCTTAGGAACAGGGTTATTAGCTAACTATGGCTACACCTTC
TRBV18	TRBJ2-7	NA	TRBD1	CASSRPGTVSYEQYF	TGTGCCAGCTCACGGCCCGGGACAGTCTCCTACGAGCAGTACTTC
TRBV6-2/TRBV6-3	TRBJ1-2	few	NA	CASSPTVNYGYTF	TGTGCCAGCAGTCCCACAGTTAACTATGGCTACACCTTC
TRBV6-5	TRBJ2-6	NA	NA	CASSYQVGGANVLTF	TGTGCCAGCAGTTACCAGGTCGGTGGGGCCAACGTCCTGACTTTC
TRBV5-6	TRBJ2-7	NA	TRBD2	CASSLSGGSYEQYF	TGTGCCAGCAGCTTGTCAGGCGGGAGCTACGAGCAGTACTTC
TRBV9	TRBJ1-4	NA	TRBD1	CASSEGQGLSWEKLFF	TGTGCCAGCAGCGAGGGACAGGGGTTGTCGTGGGAAAAACTGTTTTTT
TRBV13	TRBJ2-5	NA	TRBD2	CASSLERREKETQYF	TGTGCCAGCAGCTTAGAGCGGCGGGAGAAAGAGACCCAGTACTTC
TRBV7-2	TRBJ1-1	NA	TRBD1	CASSSQGQGVTEAFF	TGTGCCAGCAGCTCACAGGGACAGGGAGTCACTGAAGCTTTCTTT
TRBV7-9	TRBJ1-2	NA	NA	CASSLEDRPYTF	TGTGCCAGCAGCTTAGAGGACAGACCCTACACCTTC
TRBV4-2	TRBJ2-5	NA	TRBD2	CASSMWGGETQYF	TGTGCCAGCAGCATGTGGGGGGGTGAGACCCAGTACTTC
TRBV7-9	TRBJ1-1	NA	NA	CASSLTRQGEAFF	TGTGCCAGCAGCCTAACTCGCCAGGGAGAAGCTTTCTTT